This TCR beta chain came from a study of OX40 agonist ivuxolimab in advanced cancers. Across the study: Each patient was given ivuxolimab into a vein every 2 weeks, at 0.01 to 10 mg/kg. Of the patients, three showed partial responses, one with hepatocellular carcinoma and two with cutaneous melanoma. Whole-study findings and limits: Normalized T-cell clonal expansion was also low in some nonresponders.

Method: immunoSEQ multiplex PCR; TCRdb's copy keeps in-frame clones and lacks some. The sample shows 89,000 or so clones, roughly 88% of them seen only once. Germline V gives CDR1 GTSNPN, CDR2 SVGIG (reference sequence). The CDR3 is 13 amino acids. Deletions cut 3 bases from V and 6 bases from J, with 13 bases between. With respect to this clone: As yet, its antigen is unknown.

Sequencing used CD4+ or CD8+ T cells sorted from blood, obtained in a trial of the OX40 agonist ivuxolimab. This clonotype was sampled from an adult with an advanced solid tumor such as melanoma, head and neck, liver or kidney cancer. This rearrangement joins TRBV30 to TRBJ2-3; D may correspond to TRBD1 or TRBD2 (6 bases each). In DNA form, the CDR3 reads TGTGCCTGGAGCATAAAAGGGGGGGATACGCAGTATTTT. Translated: CAWSIKGGDTQYF.